These T cell receptor beta chains were read from a single sample in a study of glioma-infiltrating T cells after dendritic cell vaccination. Only in-frame clones appear in the TCRdb table, and some are missing; sequencing was by immunoSEQ multiplex PCR. The sample lists about 110,000 clones, 90% occurring once. This sample comprised blood, obtained after dendritic cell vaccination. These receptors were obtained from a human donor with glioblastoma. Each CDR3 is given with its conserved first and last residue. D genes are given only for firm matches.

V: TRBV11-1; D: TRBD2; J: TRBJ2-3; CDR3: CASSLQSGEGDTQYF
V: TRBV6-1; D: TRBD1; J: TRBJ2-2; CDR3: CASSEATGDTGELFF
V: TRBV30; D: .; J: TRBJ1-3; CDR3: CAYSTGSGNTIYF
V: TRBV19; D: TRBD1; J: TRBJ1-4; CDR3: CASSLGTGPPNEKLFF
V: TRBV11-3; D: TRBD2; J: TRBJ2-5; CDR3: CASSSTSGRRETQYF
V: TRBV5-1; D: TRBD1; J: TRBJ1-1; CDR3: CASSLTGTGNTEAFF
V: TRBV7-6; D: .; J: TRBJ2-7; CDR3: CASSLAQEHEQYF
V: TRBV29-1; D: .; J: TRBJ1-2; CDR3: CSVDESLWGYTF
V: TRBV6-5; D: TRBD1; J: TRBJ2-3; CDR3: CASSPGTGRTDTQYF
V: TRBV5-1; D: TRBD2; J: TRBJ2-2; CDR3: CASSLRSSGPKTGELFF
V: TRBV15; D: TRBD1; J: TRBJ1-1; CDR3: CATSRGTGGNTEAFF
V: TRBV5-4; D: .; J: TRBJ1-3; CDR3: CASSLPGASGNTIYF
V: TRBV11-3; D: TRBD2; J: TRBJ2-1; CDR3: CASSTQGLAGNNEQFF
V: TRBV29-1; D: .; J: TRBJ2-3; CDR3: CSVGGGTDTQYF
V: TRBV6-1; D: TRBD1; J: TRBJ1-1; CDR3: CASSDWDSEAFF
V: TRBV5-6; D: TRBD1; J: TRBJ2-7; CDR3: CASSNPFTGDGQYF
V: TRBV6-4; D: .; J: TRBJ1-2; CDR3: CASSDFPGYGYTF
V: TRBV6-5; D: TRBD2; J: TRBJ2-7; CDR3: CASRRDWGGYEQYF
V: TRBV6-5; D: TRBD1; J: TRBJ2-7; CDR3: CASSAGTAWEQYF
V: TRBV5-1; D: .; J: TRBJ2-5; CDR3: CASSPRTERPTETQYF
V: TRBV5-4; D: TRBD2; J: TRBJ2-7; CDR3: CASSSGTKAPLEQYF
V: TRBV7-2; D: TRBD2; J: TRBJ2-7; CDR3: CASSLASGSLDEQYF
V: TRBV2; D: .; J: TRBJ1-1; CDR3: CASGARVMNTEAFF